Below, 8 T cell receptor beta chains from the same sample are listed, as sequenced in a study of T cells in Graves' hyperthyroidism and ophthalmopathy. Amplified TCR beta CDR3 regions came from RNA transcripts. Initially, a first-round RT-PCR of the TCR CDR3 employed the HTBI primer set. TCRdb processed the multiplex PCR reads anew with MiXCR; each CDR3 protein has one entry. Altogether around 500,000 distinct CDR3 sequences are present, approximately 23% being singletons, with the ten largest covering about 49%. The sample comprised blood. Receptor source: a woman in her 70s with Graves' ophthalmopathy.

A word on this clonotype: A junction end diverges from the germline sequence, so it may reflect a read error. This chain uses TRBV6-2 or TRBV6-3 with TRBJ2-7; maybe TRBD2 (6 bases). Germline V gene sequence: CDR1 MNHEY, CDR2 SVGEGT. The CDR3 is made up of 15 amino acids. CDR3 sequence (DNA): TGTGCCAGCAGTTACTCGGCGGGATTTCCTTACGGGCAGTACTTC. Encoded protein: CASSYSAGFPYGQYF.

The chain uses TRBV10-3 and TRBJ2-1; 7 nucleotides line up with TRBD1. J gave up 2 bases and V 4 bases, and 5 bases lay outside the gene matches. The germline V gene has CDR1 ENHRY and CDR2 SYGVKD. The CDR3 loop spans 15 amino acids. The CDR3: CAISAQQGTYNEQFF. CDR3 nucleotides: TGTGCCATCAGTGCGCAACAGGGGACCTACAATGAGCAGTTCTTC.

This clonotype came up a few times. V and J are TRBV6-1 and TRBJ2-1, with D unclear. The V gene lost 0 bases and the J gene lost 15 bases, with 18 bases spanning the gap. Germline V gene data show CDR1 as MNHNS and CDR2 as SASEGT. This CDR3 region has 14 residues. This CDR3 is CASSEALQASRAFF. The CDR3 DNA follows: TGTGCCAGCAGTGAAGCGCTTCAGGCCTCCCGGGCGTTCTTC.

The V call is TRBV4-1, the J call TRBJ2-3; 10 bases align to TRBD2. The CDR3 has 18 amino acids. V lost 3 bases, J lost 2 bases, and 11 bases stayed unmatched. CDR1 and CDR2 (germline): MGHRA, YSYEKL. For the CDR3, the DNA is TGCGCCAGCAGCCAGTGGGCTAGCGGGAGTCAAACCACAGATACGCAGTATTTT. Amino acid sequence: CASSQWASGSQTTDTQYF.

This clonotype showed up just a few times. The rearrangement links TRBV6-1 to TRBJ2-4; D perhaps matches TRBD1 (6 bases). V was trimmed by 1 base and J by 7 bases, leaving 8 bases between them. The CDR3 consists of 13 residues. Germline values: CDR1 MNHNS, CDR2 SASEGT. The CDR3: CASSEGTVNIQYF. In nucleotides, the CDR3 is TGTGCCAGCAGTGAAGGGACAGTCAACATTCAGTACTTC.

V usage is TRBV13 and J usage is TRBJ2-2; D unclear. The length of the CDR3 is 15 residues. Per the germline V gene, CDR1 is PRHDT and CDR2 is FYEKMQ (reference sequence). Trimming removed 5 bases from V and 0 bases from J, with 10 bases in between. CDR3 protein: CASSPGSSNTGELFF. The CDR3 DNA sequence: TGTGCCAGCAGCCCCGGGTCCTCGAACACCGGGGAGCTGTTTTTT.

This chain uses TRBV20-1 with TRBJ2-2, with 8 positions matching TRBD2. The CDR3 consists of 14 residues. V shed 1 base, J shed 6 bases, and the junction held 4 bases outside the gene matches. Germline V CDR1 and CDR2: DFQATT, SNEGSKA (reference sequence). The CDR3 spells CSARVRTSPGELFF. CDR3 DNA: TGCAGTGCTAGAGTTAGGACTAGCCCCGGGGAGCTGTTTTTT.

This chain joins TRBV10-3 and TRBJ2-3; no reliable D call. The CDR3 sequence is 14 residues long. V lost 1 base and J 0 bases, leaving 5 bases between the germline ends. Germline values: CDR1 ENHRY, CDR2 SYGVKD. CDR3 region: CAISELTSTDTQYF. The CDR3 DNA reads TGTGCCATCAGTGAGTTAACTAGCACAGATACGCAGTATTTT.